The rows below give T cell receptor beta chains drawn from one sample of a study of cytomegalovirus exposure and HLA in healthy donors. Generated by immunoSEQ multiplex PCR, the TCRdb table keeps only in-frame clones and is missing some. The sample has about 56,000 clones; 93% are singletons. The specimen sequenced was PBMCs. These receptors all stem from a young woman in good health and CMV-seropositive. Each CDR3 is given with its conserved first and last residue. Fields, in order: D gene, clone size, V gene, J gene, CDR3 protein, CDR3 DNA. The D gene is left open where the match is weak. Clone size is not always given. Where it is, it says once, few, many or a class for expanded clones.

D gene: TRBD1
clone size: .
V gene: TRBV6-5
J gene: TRBJ1-2
CDR3 protein: CASRIDRVGGYTF
CDR3 DNA: TGTGCCAGCAGAATTGACAGGGTGGGTGGCTACACCTTC

D gene: TRBD2
clone size: .
V gene: TRBV7-8
J gene: TRBJ2-4
CDR3 protein: CASSLAHSGGTKNIQYF
CDR3 DNA: TGTGCCAGCAGCTTAGCGCATAGCGGGGGAACCAAAAACATTCAGTACTTC

D gene: TRBD1
clone size: .
V gene: TRBV6-1
J gene: TRBJ1-6
CDR3 protein: CASSERWTGGNSPLHF
CDR3 DNA: TGTGCCAGCAGTGAACGATGGACAGGGGGAAATTCACCCCTCCACTTT

D gene: .
clone size: .
V gene: TRBV5-1
J gene: TRBJ2-2
CDR3 protein: CATKGGELFF
CDR3 DNA: TGCGCCACCAAGGGGGGGGAGCTGTTTTTT

D gene: .
clone size: .
V gene: TRBV5-1
J gene: TRBJ1-1
CDR3 protein: CASSSGQNTEAFF
CDR3 DNA: TGCGCCAGCAGCTCGGGACAGAACACTGAAGCTTTCTTT

D gene: .
clone size: .
V gene: TRBV5-1
J gene: TRBJ2-1
CDR3 protein: CASSLEGGGPYNEQFF
CDR3 DNA: TGCGCCAGCAGCTTAGAGGGGGGGGGTCCTTACAATGAGCAGTTCTTC

D gene: .
clone size: .
V gene: TRBV21-1
J gene: TRBJ1-2
CDR3 protein: CATDRDRSPLYGYTF
CDR3 DNA: TGTGCCACGGACCGGGACAGGTCCCCCCTATATGGCTACACCTTC

D gene: TRBD1
clone size: .
V gene: TRBV6-4
J gene: TRBJ1-2
CDR3 protein: CASSDSRGRGYGYTF
CDR3 DNA: TGTGCCAGCAGTGACTCGAGGGGGCGCGGGTATGGCTACACCTTC

D gene: .
clone size: .
V gene: TRBV6-5
J gene: TRBJ2-7
CDR3 protein: CASSLQYEQYF
CDR3 DNA: TGTGCCAGCAGTCTTCAGTACGAGCAGTACTTC

D gene: .
clone size: .
V gene: TRBV19
J gene: TRBJ2-2
CDR3 protein: CASSIRGAGTGELFF
CDR3 DNA: TGTGCCAGTAGTATCAGGGGAGCGGGGACCGGGGAGCTGTTTTTT

D gene: TRBD1
clone size: .
V gene: TRBV5-1
J gene: TRBJ2-7
CDR3 protein: CASSLEGQGVGEQYF
CDR3 DNA: TGCGCCAGCAGCTTGGAGGGACAGGGAGTCGGTGAGCAGTACTTC

D gene: TRBD1
clone size: .
V gene: TRBV7-9
J gene: TRBJ2-7
CDR3 protein: CASSPPGQGSSYEQYF
CDR3 DNA: TGTGCCAGCAGCCCCCCGGGACAGGGGAGCTCCTACGAGCAGTACTTC

D gene: TRBD1
clone size: .
V gene: TRBV4-3
J gene: TRBJ1-5
CDR3 protein: CASSQDLDRGMVGNQPQHF
CDR3 DNA: TGCGCCAGCAGCCAAGATCTGGACAGGGGGATGGTGGGGAATCAGCCCCAGCATTTT

D gene: .
clone size: .
V gene: TRBV4-3
J gene: TRBJ1-3
CDR3 protein: CASSPNDRSSGNTIYF
CDR3 DNA: TGCGCCAGCAGCCCGAACGACCGGAGCTCTGGAAACACCATATATTTT

D gene: .
clone size: .
V gene: TRBV4-3
J gene: TRBJ2-7
CDR3 protein: CASSQDGGAEQYF
CDR3 DNA: TGCGCCAGCAGCCAAGACGGGGGTGCCGAGCAGTACTTC

D gene: TRBD1
clone size: once
V gene: TRBV6-5
J gene: TRBJ1-5
CDR3 protein: CASKITGGGNQPQHF
CDR3 DNA: TGTGCCAGCAAGATAACAGGGGGAGGTAATCAGCCCCAGCATTTT

D gene: TRBD1
clone size: .
V gene: TRBV9
J gene: TRBJ2-3
CDR3 protein: CASSPWTGGTDTQYF
CDR3 DNA: TGTGCCAGCAGCCCCTGGACAGGGGGAACAGATACGCAGTATTTT

D gene: TRBD1
clone size: .
V gene: TRBV6-5
J gene: TRBJ2-5
CDR3 protein: CASSLRDRGQETQYF
CDR3 DNA: TGTGCCAGCAGCCTCCGGGACAGGGGGCAGGAGACCCAGTACTTC

D gene: .
clone size: .
V gene: TRBV28
J gene: TRBJ2-7
CDR3 protein: CASSTEGRLDF
CDR3 DNA: TGTGCCAGCAGTACCGAGGGCCGACTAGATTTC

D gene: .
clone size: .
V gene: TRBV15
J gene: TRBJ2-7
CDR3 protein: CATSRDGQDEQYF
CDR3 DNA: TGTGCCACCAGCAGAGATGGGCAGGACGAGCAGTACTTC

D gene: .
clone size: .
V gene: TRBV5-4
J gene: TRBJ1-2
CDR3 protein: CASSLEGGGPYGYTF
CDR3 DNA: TGTGCCAGCAGCTTGGAAGGCGGGGGGCCGTATGGCTACACCTTC

D gene: .
clone size: .
V gene: TRBV5-4
J gene: TRBJ1-2
CDR3 protein: CASSLVRQDYGYTF
CDR3 DNA: TGTGCCAGCAGCTTGGTCCGACAGGACTATGGCTACACCTTC

D gene: .
clone size: .
V gene: TRBV7-9
J gene: TRBJ1-2
CDR3 protein: CASSPRGPGGYTF
CDR3 DNA: TGTGCCAGCAGCCCCAGGGGACCCGGGGGCTACACCTTC

D gene: TRBD2
clone size: .
V gene: TRBV6-5
J gene: TRBJ2-3
CDR3 protein: CASSSGGATDTQYF
CDR3 DNA: TGTGCCAGCAGTAGCGGGGGGGCCACAGATACGCAGTATTTT

D gene: TRBD1
clone size: .
V gene: TRBV19
J gene: TRBJ1-2
CDR3 protein: CASIWDSGGYTF
CDR3 DNA: TGTGCCAGTATTTGGGACAGCGGCGGCTACACCTTC

D gene: .
clone size: .
V gene: TRBV5-1
J gene: TRBJ2-2
CDR3 protein: CASSDVGGQDRTGELFF
CDR3 DNA: TGCGCCAGTAGTGACGTGGGGGGGCAGGATCGGACCGGGGAGCTGTTTTTT

D gene: .
clone size: .
V gene: TRBV15
J gene: TRBJ2-7
CDR3 protein: CATSRARSYEQYF
CDR3 DNA: TGTGCCACCAGCAGAGCCAGGTCCTACGAGCAGTACTTC